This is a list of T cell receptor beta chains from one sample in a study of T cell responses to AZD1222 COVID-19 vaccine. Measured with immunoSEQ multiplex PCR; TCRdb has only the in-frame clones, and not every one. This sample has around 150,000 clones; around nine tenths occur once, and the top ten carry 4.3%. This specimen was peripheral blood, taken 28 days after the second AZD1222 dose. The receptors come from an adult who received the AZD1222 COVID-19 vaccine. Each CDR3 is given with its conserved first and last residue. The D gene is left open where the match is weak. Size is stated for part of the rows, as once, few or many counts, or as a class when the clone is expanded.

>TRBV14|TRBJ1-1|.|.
CASSQNNGGNAFF
TGTGCCAGCAGCCAAAATAACGGGGGTAACGCTTTCTTT
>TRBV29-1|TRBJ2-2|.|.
CSVDRGTGELFF
TGCAGCGTTGACAGGGGTACCGGGGAGCTGTTTTTT
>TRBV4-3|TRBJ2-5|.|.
CASSQGSGLQETQYF
TGCGCCAGCAGCCAAGGGTCAGGGCTCCAAGAGACCCAGTACTTC
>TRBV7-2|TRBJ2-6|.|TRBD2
CASSLVSGGSGANVLTF
TGTGCCAGCAGCTTAGTTAGCGGGGGCTCTGGGGCCAACGTCCTGACTTTC
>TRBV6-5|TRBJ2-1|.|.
CASSPLIEQFF
TGTGCCAGCAGCCCCCTTATTGAGCAGTTCTTC
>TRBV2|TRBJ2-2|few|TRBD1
CASSETGRAGELFF
TGTGCCAGCAGTGAGACAGGGCGGGCCGGGGAGCTGTTTTTT
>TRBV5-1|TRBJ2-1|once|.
CASSLGGGMQNEQFF
TGCGCCAGCAGCTTAGGTGGGGGTATGCAGAATGAGCAGTTCTTC
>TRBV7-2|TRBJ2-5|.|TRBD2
CASSLGLAGGLGETQYF
TGTGCCAGCAGCCTTGGACTAGCGGGGGGTCTGGGTGAGACCCAGTACTTC
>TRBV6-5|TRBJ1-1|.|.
CASSYDGQNTEAFF
TGTGCCAGCAGTTACGATGGACAGAACACTGAAGCTTTCTTT
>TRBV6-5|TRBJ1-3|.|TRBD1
CASSYSTGAGNTIYF
TGTGCCAGCAGTTATTCGACAGGGGCTGGAAACACCATATATTTT
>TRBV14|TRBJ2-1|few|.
CASSQGLGRPNEQFF
TGTGCCAGCAGCCAAGGTTTAGGGCGACCCAATGAGCAGTTCTTC
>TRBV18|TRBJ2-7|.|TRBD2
CASSPLAGSSYEQYF
TGTGCCAGCTCACCCCTAGCGGGTAGCTCCTACGAGCAGTACTTC